This note documents a single T cell receptor (beta chain) sequence. Its antigen is not known. The CDR3 extends 3 residues past the end of the read, so its final part is completed from the germline J gene. These data are taken from a study of Tregs in tolerant kidney transplant recipients. Study as a whole: Related graft donors supplied nonmyeloablative bone marrow transplants, and mixed chimerism was transient.

CD4+CD25+CD127- Tregs, CD4+CD25- non-Tregs, CD4 and CD8 cells were sorted. The CDR3 has 18 amino acids. Germline V CDR1 and CDR2: WNHNN, SYGVQD (reference sequence). Trimming shortened V by 2 bases and J by 0 bases, and 14 bases separated the two germline ends. Study-level findings and limits: Activated donor B cell expansion appeared to reveal the most relevant donor-specific TCRbeta repertoire. Validation in larger populations is needed because few patients were studied.

Produced via immunoSEQ multiplex PCR; TCRdb's table is partial and in-frame only. Recorded here are 31,000 or so clones; the top ten clones represent around an eighth. The TCR was taken from a human donor who received a combined kidney and bone marrow transplant. The chain uses TRBV10-1 and TRBJ2-6, with TRBD1 as a possible D gene (5 bases). The source was CD8+ T cells from blood, collected before the transplant. CDR3 DNA (partial): TGCGCCAGCAGTGAGGGACAACCATCAAGCTCTGGGGCCAACGTC. This encodes CASSEGQPSSSGANV. Given in full, the CDR3 is CASSEGQPSSSGANVLTF.